The clone carrying this T cell receptor beta chain was observed once. This sample stems from a study of blood T cell repertoires in COVID-19. Some clones are missing from TCRdb's copy, which holds only in-frame ones; the method was immunoSEQ multiplex PCR. The repertoire consists of around 81,000 clones, with roughly 83% occurring once and the leading ten covering 40% to 50%. This receptor was identified in a man aged 80 or over with acute or convalescent COVID-19. Source material: peripheral blood.

CDR3 in amino acids: CASSDQGETQYF. In DNA, the CDR3 is TGTGCCAGCAGTGATCAGGGAGAGACCCAGTACTTC. The chain employs TRBV2 and TRBJ2-5, with a tentative D call TRBD1 (5 bases). CDR3 length equals 12 residues. Germline V gives CDR1 SNHLY, CDR2 FYNNEI. Trimming took off 3 bases at V and 4 bases at J, with 6 bases between the two ends.